The next 9 T cell receptor beta chains were all read from a single sample in a study of T-cell memory formation after mild COVID-19. TCRdb ran MiXCR on the 5' RACE reads and lists one entry per CDR3 protein. This sample has about 140,000 distinct CDR3 sequences, with about 25% found just once. Sequencing was carried out using PBMCs or a T cell subset sorted from them (not recorded which). Receptors originate from an adult woman who had mild COVID-19 (a few samples of this study predate the infection). Cell type and time point are not known.

CDR3 in DNA: TGCGCCAGCAGCCAAGGAGGGACAGGGGCCGGGGATTTTGATGGCTACACCTTC. It codes for CASSQGGTGAGDFDGYTF. This chain uses TRBV4-1 with TRBJ1-2; 10 nucleotides match TRBD1. V trimming: 1 base; J trimming: 6 bases; junction bases outside the gene matches: 14. Germline V gives CDR1 MGHRA, CDR2 YSYEKL. The length of the CDR3 is 18 residues.

CDR3 sequence: CASSPGANTEAFF. Here the CDR3 DNA reads TGCGCCAGCAGCCCGGGCGCTAACACTGAAGCTTTCTTT. The V call is TRBV5-1, the J call TRBJ1-1; D ambiguous. Germline V gene lookup returns CDR1 SGHRS and CDR2 YFSETQ. The germline V and J ends were trimmed by 4 bases and 2 bases, with 9 bases remaining between them. The CDR3 spans 13 residues.

The rearrangement joins TRBV5-4 to TRBJ2-7, with 7 nucleotides matching TRBD2. The CDR3 totals 13 residues. V lost 3 bases, J lost 3 bases, and 3 bases stayed unmatched. Germline V gene data show CDR1 as SGHNT and CDR2 as YYREEE (reference sequence). CDR3 sequence (DNA): TGTGCCAGCAGCTGGGGGGAGGGCTACGAGCAGTACTTC. It codes for CASSWGEGYEQYF.

The chain employs TRBV27 and TRBJ1-5, with 7 positions matching TRBD1. The CDR3 length is 17 residues. Germline CDR1 MNHEY, CDR2 SMNVEV (reference sequence). V was pared by 4 bases and J by 0 bases, with 9 bases of the junction left unmatched. This CDR3 is CASSSFSGTVSNQPQHF. As DNA, the CDR3 is TGTGCCAGCAGTTCCTTCTCCGGGACAGTTAGCAATCAGCCCCAGCATTTT.

This clonotype was recorded a few times. The V gene is TRBV24-1, the J gene TRBJ2-1; 8 bases agree with TRBD2. The J segment lost 6 bases and the V segment lost 3 bases, leaving 0 bases of the junction unmatched. The CDR3 covers 13 residues. Germline V gene data show CDR1 as KGHDR and CDR2 as SFDVKD. CDR3 nucleotide sequence: TGTGCCACCAGTGATGGGACTAGCAATGAGCAGTTCTTC. Its protein product is CATSDGTSNEQFF.

The table lists this clonotype with a count of one. The chain recombines TRBV2 with TRBJ2-1; D may be TRBD1 or TRBD2 (5 bases each). Germline V CDR1 and CDR2: SNHLY, FYNNEI. Trimming cost V 10 bases and J 6 bases, with 10 bases left between them. The CDR3 extends over 11 amino acids. Here the CDR3 DNA reads TGTGCCATTTCTGGGGGCAATGAGCAGTTCTTC. This sequence encodes CAISGGNEQFF. Based on the CDR3 plus reference TRBV2 and TRBJ2-1, the full variable domain is EPEVTQTPSHQVTQMGQEVILRCVPISNHLYFYWYRQILGQKVEFLVSFYNNEISEKSEIFDDQFSVERPDGSNFTLKIRSTKLEDSAMYFCAISGGNEQFFGPGTRLTVL.

This chain links TRBV20-1 with TRBJ2-3; the D gene is possibly TRBD2 (6 bases). The CDR3 covers 15 residues. Germline CDR1 is DFQATT and CDR2 is SNEGSKA (reference sequence). Trimming pared 0 bases from V and 1 base from J, leaving 11 bases between. The CDR3 nucleotides are TGCAGTGCTAGAGATATTGGCGGGGGCACAGATACGCAGTATTTT. It encodes CSARDIGGGTDTQYF.

The V call is TRBV2, the J call TRBJ2-7, with TRBD2 matching over 7 bases. J was trimmed by 3 bases and V by 2 bases; bases with no gene match: 1. The CDR3 totals 13 residues. The germline CDR1 and CDR2 sequences are SNHLY and FYNNEI. CDR3 residues: CASSESGGYEQYF. The CDR3, as DNA: TGTGCCAGCAGTGAATCGGGGGGCTACGAGCAGTACTTC.

The table lists this clonotype with a few counts. The chain employs TRBV29-1 and TRBJ2-7; TRBD1 aligns across 7 bases. With V trimmed by 7 bases and J by 3 bases, 6 bases remained unmatched. There are 12 residues in the CDR3. Germline CDR1 SQVTM, CDR2 ANQGSEA. The chain's CDR3 is CSAEGDSYEQYF. The CDR3 DNA is TGCAGCGCAGAAGGGGACAGCTACGAGCAGTACTTC.